This entry lists 28 T cell receptor beta chains sequenced from one sample in a study of cytomegalovirus exposure and HLA in healthy donors. The study ran its PCR with 60 Vbeta and 13 Jbeta primers. Only in-frame clones appear in the TCRdb table, and some are missing; sequencing was by immunoSEQ multiplex PCR. The sample lists 83,000 or so clones, 79% occurring once. Sequencing used PBMCs. The receptors were gathered from a woman aged 40 to 49 in good health and CMV-seropositive.

This rearrangement joins TRBV6-5 to TRBJ2-5; D unclear. Germline CDR1 is MNHEY and CDR2 is SVGAGI. V lost 4 bases and J lost 4, with 4 bases in between. The CDR3 length is 11 residues. The CDR3 reads CASSFRETQYF. The CDR3, as DNA: TGTGCCAGCAGTTTCCGAGAGACCCAGTACTTC.

This rearrangement joins TRBV9 to TRBJ2-7; TRBD2 agrees at 9 bases. CDR1 is SGDLS, CDR2 YYNGEE, per germline. J gave up 1 base and V 3 bases, and 5 bases lay outside the gene matches. This CDR3 spans 15 amino acids. The DNA for the CDR3 is TGTGCCAGCAGCGCAGGGACTAGCAGTTCCTACGAGCAGTACTTC. It specifies CASSAGTSSSYEQYF.

The chain recombines TRBV27 with TRBJ2-1; D perhaps matches TRBD2 (6 bases). The CDR3 extends over 14 amino acids. Germline loops: CDR1 MNHEY, CDR2 SMNVEV (reference sequence). The V and J ends lost 5 bases and 4 bases respectively, with 12 bases between them. CDR3 sequence: CASSQGREYNEQFF. The CDR3 coding sequence is TGTGCCAGCAGTCAAGGACGGGAGTACAATGAGCAGTTCTTC.

This clone was counted only a few times. The CDR3 loop reads CASSALVNTEAFF. The CDR3 nucleotides are TGTGCCAGCAGTGCACTCGTGAACACTGAAGCTTTCTTT. This chain connects TRBV27 to TRBJ1-1; no definite D call. V shed 5 bases and J shed 0 bases, with 7 bases lying between them. The germline CDR1 and CDR2 sequences are MNHEY and SMNVEV (reference sequence). The CDR3 has 13 residues.

This chain joins TRBV5-1 and TRBJ2-2; 10 bases match TRBD2. This CDR3 region has 16 residues. Looked up from germline, CDR1 is SGHRS and CDR2 is YFSETQ. J lost 3 bases, V lost 1 base, and 3 bases had no gene match. The CDR3 DNA reads as TGCGCCAGCAGCTTGACTAGCGGGATGGACACCGGGGAGCTGTTTTTT. Translation gives CASSLTSGMDTGELFF.

The sample holds one count of this clone. V and J are TRBV10-2 and TRBJ1-4; D may be TRBD1 (5 bases). From germline, CDR1 is WSHSY and CDR2 SAAADI. Trimming pared 3 bases from V and 4 bases from J, leaving 9 bases between. This CDR3 comprises 14 residues. In DNA form, the CDR3 reads TGCGCCAGCAGTGATAGGGGAAATAATGAAAAACTGTTTTTT. It is translated as CASSDRGNNEKLFF.

This clone was counted a few times. V and J are TRBV29-1 and TRBJ1-1, with TRBD1 matching 7 bases. Losses at the gene ends were 5 bases for V and 11 bases for J; bases not matched to a gene: 17. This CDR3 has 14 residues. Germline lookup yields CDR1 SQVTM and CDR2 ANQGSEA. The CDR3 nucleotides read TGCAGCGTTTTTGGACAGGCTCTAACTACCGTGGCTTTCTTT. Protein sequence: CSVFGQALTTVAFF.

This rearrangement joins TRBV12-5 to TRBJ2-7; D uncertain. This CDR3 has 15 amino acids. Deletions cut 1 base from V and 0 bases from J, with 10 bases between. Germline-derived CDR1 and CDR2 are LGHNT and FRNRAP. The CDR3 is CASGLAMGPSYEQYF. CDR3 in DNA: TGTGCTAGTGGTTTGGCCATGGGCCCCTCCTACGAGCAGTACTTC.

The chain recombines TRBV5-1 with TRBJ1-4; TRBD1 matches 7 bases. With 4 bases clipped from V and 3 bases from J, the junction kept 9 bases outside the gene matches. This CDR3 is built from 16 residues. CDR1 and CDR2 from the germline V gene are SGHRS and YFSETQ. The CDR3 DNA sequence: TGCGCCAGCAGCCAGACAGGGCTGGGATCTAATGAAAAACTGTTTTTT. Its translation is CASSQTGLGSNEKLFF. The whole variable domain, remainder taken from reference TRBV5-1 and TRBJ1-4, is KAGVTQTPRYLIKTRGQQVTLSCSPISGHRSVSWYQQTPGQGLQFLFEYFSETQRNKGNFPGRFSGRQFSNSRSEMNVSTLELGDSALYLCASSQTGLGSNEKLFFGSGTQLSVL.

The V call is TRBV25-1, the J call TRBJ1-2; 12 nucleotides agree with TRBD1. With 4 bases clipped from V and 6 bases from J, the junction kept 12 bases outside the gene matches. The length of the CDR3 is 17 residues. Germline V CDR1 and CDR2: MGHDK, SYGVNS. Here the CDR3 reads CASSASGTGGLGHGYTF. CDR3 DNA sequence: TGTGCCAGCAGTGCTTCCGGGACAGGGGGCCTCGGCCATGGCTACACCTTC.

The V gene is TRBV11-1, the J gene TRBJ1-1, with D uncertain. The germline V gene encodes CDR1 SGHAT and CDR2 FQDESV (reference sequence). V was cut by 5 bases and J by 0 bases, with 10 bases left in between. CDR3 length: 14 residues. CDR3 residues: CASSTETLNTEAFF. For the CDR3, the DNA is TGTGCCAGCAGCACCGAAACTTTGAACACTGAAGCTTTCTTT.

In its sample, this clone was seen a few times. The chain carries TRBV7-8 and TRBJ2-7; perhaps TRBD2 as D (7 bases). CDR1 is SGHVS, CDR2 FQNEAQ, per germline. This CDR3 is 14 amino acids long. Trimming stripped 5 bases from V and 6 bases from J, with 17 bases between. In nucleotides, the CDR3 is TGTGCCAGCAGCACCGGAGGGGGGGTTGGCGAGCAGTACTTC. As protein: CASSTGGGVGEQYF.

The chain recombines TRBV6-5 with TRBJ1-6, with unresolved D. In germline, CDR1 is MNHEY, CDR2 SVGAGI. This CDR3 is built from 15 residues. Trimming stripped 5 bases from V and 1 base from J, with 9 bases between. CDR3 sequence: CASSTGWSYNSPLHF. In nucleotides, the CDR3 is TGTGCCAGCAGTACCGGGTGGTCCTATAATTCACCCCTCCACTTT.

The J gene is TRBJ1-1, the V gene TRBV19; TRBD1 might be the D (5 bases). The CDR3 contains 14 residues. Germline CDR1 is LNHDA and CDR2 is SQIVND (reference sequence). V was cut by 6 bases and J by 1 base, with 12 bases left in between. The CDR3 coding sequence is TGTGCCAGTAGGAAAGGGAGGGGGAACACTGAAGCTTTCTTT. Translating gives CASRKGRGNTEAFF. The entire variable domain, with the rest obtained from reference TRBV19 and TRBJ1-1, is as follows: DGGITQSPKYLFRKEGQNVTLSCEQNLNHDAMYWYRQDPGQGLRLIYYSQIVNDFQKGDIAEGYSVSREKKESFPLTVTSAQKNPTAFYLCASRKGRGNTEAFFGQGTRLTVV.

The gene calls are TRBV14 and TRBJ2-7, with 11 bases lining up with TRBD2. CDR1 is SGHDN and CDR2 is FVKESK in the germline V gene. CDR3 length equals 15 residues. J was trimmed by 9 bases and V by 2 bases; bases with no gene match: 9. The CDR3 nucleotides read TGTGCCAGCAGCCAACCGGGACTAGCGGACGAGGGGCAGTACTTC. The encoded protein is CASSQPGLADEGQYF. The full variable domain, with the rest looked up from reference TRBV14 and TRBJ2-7, is EAGVTQFPSHSVIEKGQTVTLRCDPISGHDNLYWYRRVMGKEIKFLLHFVKESKQDESGMPNNRFLAERTGGTYSTLKVQPAELEDSGVYFCASSQPGLADEGQYFGPGTRLTVT.

The sample holds one count of this clone. The chain recombines TRBV7-9 with TRBJ2-1, with TRBD2 matching 12 bases. The trim removed 4 bases at V and 4 bases at J, leaving 2 bases unmatched. Germline CDR1 and CDR2: SEHNR and FQNEAQ (reference sequence). This CDR3 has 15 residues. The CDR3 loop reads CASSSGTSGYNEQFF. In nucleotides, the CDR3 is TGTGCCAGCAGCTCCGGGACTAGCGGGTACAATGAGCAGTTCTTC.

The chain combines TRBV9 with TRBJ2-7; D is possibly TRBD2 (5 bases). Deletions cut 3 bases from V and 5 bases from J, with 18 bases between. This CDR3 has 15 amino acids. From germline, CDR1 is SGDLS and CDR2 YYNGEE. As DNA, the CDR3 is TGTGCCAGCAGCGCCCAAGGGCTAGCTGGGAACGAGCAGTACTTC. Its protein is CASSAQGLAGNEQYF. The whole variable domain, remainder taken from reference TRBV9 and TRBJ2-7, is DSGVTQTPKHLITATGQRVTLRCSPRSGDLSVYWYQQSLDQGLQFLIQYYNGEERAKGNILERFSAQQFPDLHSELNLSSLELGDSALYFCASSAQGLAGNEQYFGPGTRLTVT.

The chain combines TRBV5-8 with TRBJ1-1; maybe TRBD1 (6 bases). Germline V gene lookup returns CDR1 SGHTS and CDR2 YDEGEE. CDR3 length equals 16 residues. V was pared by 4 bases and J by 5 bases, with 21 bases between. The CDR3 DNA reads as TGTGCCAGCAGCATCGTCGGGTGGACAGCCAGGACTGAAGCTTTCTTT. Protein sequence: CASSIVGWTARTEAFF.

J is TRBJ2-7 and V is TRBV6-1, with 7 bases identical to TRBD1. The CDR3 is made up of 13 amino acids. CDR1 is MNHNS, CDR2 SASEGT, per germline. V shed 6 bases, J shed 2 bases, and the junction held 4 bases outside the gene matches. The CDR3 here is CASSRDSPYEQYF. CDR3 coding DNA: TGTGCCAGCAGCAGGGACAGTCCCTACGAGCAGTACTTC.

In this sample, this clone turned up once. The rearrangement uses TRBV29-1 and TRBJ2-2; possible D gene TRBD1, 6 bases. This CDR3 has 15 amino acids. V lost 3 bases and J lost 4, with 15 bases in between. The germline CDR1 and CDR2 sequences are SQVTM and ANQGSEA. CDR3 amino acids: CSVDSPQGATGELFF. CDR3 sequence (DNA): TGCAGCGTTGATAGTCCACAGGGAGCCACCGGGGAGCTGTTTTTT.

On this clone itself: The junction shows a germline mismatch at one end, possibly a read error. The chain is built from TRBV7-9 and TRBJ2-7, with a possible D match to TRBD1 (6 bases). The CDR3 consists of 12 residues. Germline CDR1 and CDR2: SEHNR and FQNEAQ (reference sequence). CDR3 nucleotides: TGTTCCAGCACCAAAGGGACAAACGAGCAGTACTTC. It encodes CSSTKGTNEQYF.

V is TRBV30 and J is TRBJ1-2, with D possibly being TRBD1 (6 bases). The V end was cut by 3 bases, the J end by 3 bases, with 14 bases between. CDR3 length: 14 residues. The V gene's germline CDR1 is GTSNPN and CDR2 SVGIG (reference sequence). The CDR3 is CAWSTRQGYYGYTF. Written as DNA, the CDR3 is TGTGCCTGGAGCACTCGCCAGGGGTACTATGGCTACACCTTC. Full variable domain (rest looked up from reference TRBV30 and TRBJ1-2): SQTIHQWPATLVQPVGSPLSLECTVEGTSNPNLYWYRQAAGRGLQLLFYSVGIGQISSEVPQNLSASRPQDRQFILSSKKLLLSDSGFYLCAWSTRQGYYGYTFGSGTRLTVV.

The chain couples TRBV27 to TRBJ1-6, with TRBD1 matching 9 bases. Germline values: CDR1 MNHEY, CDR2 SMNVEV (reference sequence). V lost 6 bases to trimming and J lost 9 bases; unmatched junction nucleotides: 12. The CDR3 length is 16 residues. The CDR3 region has the DNA TGTGCCAGCAGATCCAAATGGGACAGGGTGGGTTCACCCCTCCACTTT. Its translation: CASRSKWDRVGSPLHF.

On this clone: Since the CDR3 does not end with the conserved phenylalanine or tryptophan, this likely comes from a read error. The chain combines TRBV29-1 with TRBJ2-3; a weak D match, TRBD2 (5 bases). The CDR3 has 13 residues. V was cut by 4 bases and J by 2 bases, with 10 bases left in between. Germline V gene sequence: CDR1 SQVTM, CDR2 ANQGSEA. The CDR3 nucleotides read TGCAGCGTTGGGAGGACTCTCACAGATACGCAGTATTCT. It codes for CSVGRTLTDTQYS.

V gene TRBV5-1 combines with J gene TRBJ2-3; TRBD2 matches 7 bases. Trimming removed 8 bases from V and 0 bases from J; junction bases left unmatched: 6. Germline V gene data show CDR1 as SGHRS and CDR2 as YFSETQ. The CDR3 is 14 residues long. The CDR3: CASNSGPSTDTQYF. CDR3 coding DNA: TGCGCCAGTAATAGCGGGCCGAGCACAGATACGCAGTATTTT.

This clone was counted between two and nine times. The rearrangement uses TRBV2 and TRBJ1-1; tentatively, D is TRBD1 (5 bases). Looked up from germline, CDR1 is SNHLY and CDR2 is FYNNEI. V shed 6 bases and J shed 2 bases, with 16 bases lying between them. This CDR3 spans 15 amino acids. The CDR3 DNA reads as TGTGCCAGCAGCTACCAACAGGTAACTAACACTGAAGCTTTCTTT. It is translated as CASSYQQVTNTEAFF.

This clone was seen only a few times. This chain uses TRBV7-2 with TRBJ2-1; 9 nucleotides agree with TRBD1. The CDR3 consists of 15 residues. The germline V gene has CDR1 SGHTA and CDR2 FQGNSA. V lost 4 bases to trimming and J lost 4 bases; unmatched junction nucleotides: 5. CDR3 residues: CASSSTGTGYNEQFF. The CDR3 region has the DNA TGTGCCAGCAGCTCAACCGGGACAGGGTACAATGAGCAGTTCTTC.

J is TRBJ2-2 and V is TRBV5-1; TRBD1 matches at 7 bases. Germline V gene lookup returns CDR1 SGHRS and CDR2 YFSETQ. The V gene end was trimmed by 5 bases and the J gene end by 4 bases; junction bases not matched to a gene: 8. The length of the CDR3 is 15 residues. This CDR3 is CASSFGQAPTGELFF. Written as DNA, the CDR3 is TGCGCCAGCAGTTTTGGACAGGCCCCCACCGGGGAGCTGTTTTTT.